This entry lists 5 T cell receptor beta chains sequenced from one sample in a study of cytomegalovirus exposure and HLA in healthy donors. PCR was performed using 60 Vbeta and 13 Jbeta primers. Clones were read by immunoSEQ multiplex PCR, and TCRdb kept only the in-frame ones, dropping some. The sample consists of roughly 250,000 clones, 80% of them appearing once. The specimen sequenced was PBMCs. The receptors here all came from a girl aged 2 to 9 in good health and CMV-seronegative.

The CDR3 sequence: CASSYSRKPYEQYF. The CDR3 DNA is TGTGCCAGCAGTTACTCGCGGAAACCCTACGAGCAGTACTTC. The rearrangement joins TRBV6-5 to TRBJ2-7; D gene unclear. CDR1 and CDR2 (germline): MNHEY, SVGAGI. V dropped 0 bases and J dropped 2 bases, with 8 bases sitting between them. The length of the CDR3 is 14 residues.

This clone was counted between two and nine times. This chain links TRBV5-1 with TRBJ2-5; TRBD1 might be the D (6 bases). The end of the DNA fits TRBJ2-7 better, so the J call may be wrong. The CDR3 extends over 13 amino acids. CDR1 and CDR2 (germline): SGHRS, YFSETQ. CDR3 region: CASSSQGNNEQYF. CDR3 bases: TGCGCCAGCAGTAGTCAGGGGAACAACGAGCAGTACTTC.

The rearrangement links TRBV6-1 to TRBJ2-7; 10 nucleotides agree with TRBD1. Germline V CDR1 and CDR2: MNHNS, SASEGT. The trim removed 8 bases at V and 2 bases at J, leaving 6 bases unmatched. The CDR3 contains 14 residues. The CDR3 reads CASGWTGGPYEQYF. The DNA of the CDR3 is TGTGCCAGCGGGTGGACAGGGGGGCCCTACGAGCAGTACTTC.

V usage is TRBV28 and J usage is TRBJ1-1; D uncertain. The CDR3 is made up of 15 amino acids. The ends were cut back, 2 bases at V and 0 bases at J, with 10 bases in the middle. CDR1 is MDHEN, CDR2 SYDVKM, per germline. In DNA form, the CDR3 reads TGTGCCAGCAGTTTACCCCCAGGCTTGAACACTGAAGCTTTCTTT. Protein product: CASSLPPGLNTEAFF. The complete variable domain, with remaining parts taken from reference TRBV28 and TRBJ1-1, reads DVKVTQSSRYLVKRTGEKVFLECVQDMDHENMFWYRQDPGLGLRLIYFSYDVKMKEKGDIPEGYSVSREKKERFSLILESASTNQTSMYLCASSLPPGLNTEAFFGQGTRLTVV.

The chain carries TRBV5-1 and TRBJ2-7, with D tentatively TRBD2 (5 bases). Trimming left V 5 bases short and J 9 bases short, with 12 bases between. The CDR3 loop spans 11 amino acids. Looked up from germline, CDR1 is SGHRS and CDR2 is YFSETQ. CDR3 protein: CASRIAQVQYF. CDR3 DNA sequence: TGCGCCAGCAGAATAGCGCAGGTGCAGTACTTC.